The subject of this entry is one T cell receptor (beta chain). This entry belongs to a study of control samples from healthy donors and cancer patients. The method was immunoSEQ multiplex PCR; TCRdb's version includes in-frame clones alone and lacks a portion of them. The sample yields 100,000 to 150,000 clones, 89% seen once. The source is a man between 50 and 59 years old in good health. The sequenced sample was blood.

DNA of the CDR3: TGTGCCAGCAGCCAAGCAGCAGGGGGGAACTACGAGCAGTACTTC. Its protein is CASSQAAGGNYEQYF. The rearrangement uses TRBV3-1 (or the pseudogene TRBV3-2) and TRBJ2-7, with D perhaps matching TRBD1 (7 bases). The V end was cut by 1 base, the J end by 3 bases, with 13 bases between. Germline loops: CDR1 LGHDT, CDR2 YNNKEL (reference sequence). This CDR3 spans 15 amino acids.